This T cell receptor beta chain comes out of a study of patients and donors after allogeneic stem cell transplantation. One entry per CDR3 protein, called by TCRdb with MiXCR from the RT-PCR reads. The sample shows just under 20,000 distinct CDR3 sequences, around 4.5% of them seen only once. Per the germline V gene, CDR1 is SEHNR and CDR2 is FQNEAQ (reference sequence). There are 14 residues in the CDR3. Trimming took off 2 bases at V and 0 bases at J, with 6 bases between the two ends. At least ten counts were recorded for this clonotype. Sequencing was carried out using blood, either unsorted or a sorted T cell fraction (not recorded which). This clonotype was obtained from a human donor who was either an allogeneic HSCT recipient or a stem cell or donor lymphocyte infusion donor (not recorded which). It is not recorded whose cells these are; they may come from a transplant donor. This sequence joins TRBV7-9 and TRBJ2-3; no clear D. CDR3 bases: TGTGCCAGCAGCTTAAGTAGAAGCACAGATACGCAGTATTTT. It codes for CASSLSRSTDTQYF.